Sequencing of this T cell receptor (beta chain) was carried out in a study of HIV-infected patients and healthy controls. Reverse transcription used around 500 ng RNA and constant-region primers for alpha and beta. Alpha and beta chain libraries were made separately by chain-specific third strand synthesis with multiplexing indices. TCRdb re-called the 5' RACE reads through MiXCR, storing one row per CDR3 protein. The sample contains more than 9,000 distinct CDR3 sequences, 9% to 9.5% of which appear only once. No cell fractionation was done, so the repertoire covers all unsorted peripheral blood T cells. The length of the CDR3 is 14 residues. Deletions cut 5 bases from V and 12 bases from J, with 23 bases between. This clonotype was counted at least ten times.

The sequence came from an adult with HIV infection. The donor label of this sample is uncertain. The chain uses TRBV23-1 and TRBJ2-7, with D possibly TRBD2 on 5 matching bases. TRBV23-1 is sorted into the ORF group, with uncertain function. Sequenced here: blood, sampled before antiretroviral therapy. The CDR3 here is CASSDPPSLARRYF. In nucleotides, the CDR3 is TGCGCCAGCAGTGACCCCCCTTCGCTAGCTCGTCGGTACTTC.